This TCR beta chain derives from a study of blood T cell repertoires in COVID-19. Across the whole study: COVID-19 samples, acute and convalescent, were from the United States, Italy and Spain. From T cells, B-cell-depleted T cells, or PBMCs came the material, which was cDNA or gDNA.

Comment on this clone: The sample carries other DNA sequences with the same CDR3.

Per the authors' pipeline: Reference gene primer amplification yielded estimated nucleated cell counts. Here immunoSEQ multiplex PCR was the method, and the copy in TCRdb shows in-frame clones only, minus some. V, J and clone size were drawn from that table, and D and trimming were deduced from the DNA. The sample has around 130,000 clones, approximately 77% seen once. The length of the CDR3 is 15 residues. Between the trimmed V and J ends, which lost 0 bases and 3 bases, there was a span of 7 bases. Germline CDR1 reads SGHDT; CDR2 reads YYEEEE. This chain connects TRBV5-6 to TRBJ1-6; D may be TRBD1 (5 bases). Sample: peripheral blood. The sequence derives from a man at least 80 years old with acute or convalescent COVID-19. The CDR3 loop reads CASSLGQLYNSPLHF. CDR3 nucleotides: TGTGCCAGCAGCTTGGGACAGCTCTATAATTCACCCCTCCACTTT.